This T cell receptor (beta chain) was retrieved from a study of blood T cell repertoires in COVID-19. Overall study: COVID-19 samples from acute and convalescent phases originated in the United States, Italy and Spain. In each case, the material was cDNA or gDNA derived from T cells, B-cell-depleted T cells, or PBMCs.

In the authors' methods: Reference gene primers were amplified, and this amplification served to estimate nucleated cell counts. This table comes from immunoSEQ multiplex PCR, and its TCRdb copy is limited to in-frame clones, with some not included. V, J and clone size are those of that table, while D and trimming were read from the DNA. The sample consists of about 150,000 clones, more than 85% of them appearing once. V lost 9 bases, J lost 0 bases, and 10 bases lay in between. The CDR3 contains 12 residues. The germline gives CDR1 SGDLS, CDR2 YYNGEE. This chain links TRBV9 with TRBJ2-7; possible D gene TRBD2, 6 bases. The receptor was isolated from a man aged 50-59 years with acute or convalescent COVID-19. Sequencing was done on a sample of peripheral blood. CDR3 DNA: TGTGCCACCGGGGGACCCTCCTACGAGCAGTACGTC. This codes for CATGGPSYEQYV.